This T cell receptor (beta chain) was obtained from a study of blood T cell repertoires in COVID-19 (dated by TCRdb to 2020 to 2022). Some background on the complete study: The collaborator samples originated in the United States, Italy and Spain and spanned the acute and convalescent phases of COVID-19. The prospective study material was composed of cDNA or gDNA derived from T cells, B-cell-depleted T cells, or PBMCs. Subjects who had been exposed to COVID-19, were actively infected with it, or had recovered from it provided the deeply sampled blood TCRbeta repertoires that made up the dataset. The repertoires were released in a freely available public database intended as a resource for research on the immune response to SARS-CoV-2. The samples were drawn from the first 160 participants of the ongoing ImmuneRACE study and from under 1,500 subjects provided by 6 global collaborators. Nearly every sample came with metadata listing a de-identified subject ID, COVID-19 status, age in years and sex. Where available, HLA class I and class II types were obtained from metadata supplied by the sample provider rather than from assay-based typing. What the authors observed across the whole study: The amount of clinical and demographic metadata varied by source and participant and was provided uncurated.

The germline V gene encodes CDR1 GTSNPN and CDR2 SVGIG (reference sequence). There are 14 amino acids in the CDR3, from cysteine to phenylalanine inclusive. The sequence is cut down to CDR3 DNA, 42 bases in frame from base 1. V gives up 0 bases and J gives up 0 bases, and the segment between their germline ends measures 8 bases. TCRbeta CDR3 regions were amplified from genomic DNA using the immunoSEQ Assay, a bias-controlled multiplex PCR. The authors' pipeline ran thus. Within the assay, amplification of reference gene primers was used to estimate how many nucleated cells each sample contained. To quantify the absolute abundance of each unique TCRbeta CDR3 rearrangement, sequence reads were collapsed and filtered. For each sample, productive Simpson clonality was calculated by taking the square root of Simpson's diversity index across productive rearrangements. Imported from immuneACCESS, the table was reduced by TCRdb to in-frame sequences with V and J called. These copies leave out some clones; in studies compared against another copy, an unresolved V gene accounts for under half, and the cause of the remainder is not known. V and J calls plus clone size are reproduced from that table; the DNA served to infer D and trimming. This sample holds some 240,000 clones; around 83% were observed only once. About 6.2% of the sample lies in the top ten.

Note on this clone: It has no known antigen specificity. One base away there is no much larger clone; base qualities are not given.

Participants in the prospective study were aged roughly 18 to 100 years, lived in about two dozen United States geographic areas, and enrolled through a virtual design. To assign participants to cohorts, the prospective study relied on clinical history that participants themselves reported in a screening survey and a study questionnaire. A participant counted as exposed if, within 2 weeks of entering the study, that participant had been in contact with someone who had a PCR-confirmed or clinician-diagnosed COVID-19 case. In the prospective study, mobile phlebotomists collected whole blood, serum and a nasopharyngeal or oropharyngeal swab from each participant. Prospective study participants could optionally give additional blood draws and questionnaires over an approximately 2-month period. Blood samples from the prospective study were shipped frozen or at room temperature prior to DNA extraction.

The chain links TRBV30 with TRBJ2-5, with TRBD1 as a weak D call on 5 bases. Sequencing input: PBMCs or T cells enriched from blood (not recorded which). This TCR was sampled from a woman in her fifties or sixties who had been exposed to COVID-19. Read as DNA, the sequence is TGTGCCTGGAGTGTCGCAGGGAACCAAGAGACCCAGTACTTC. Its protein reads: CAWSVAGNQETQYF.